Listed below are T cell receptor beta chains from one sample, sequenced in a study of blood T cell repertoires in COVID-19. Produced via immunoSEQ multiplex PCR; TCRdb's table is partial and in-frame only. The sample includes some 180,000 clones, approximately 91% of them seen just once. Input material: peripheral blood. The receptors originated from a man aged 18 to 35 with COVID-19, enrolled during active disease. The CDR3 runs from the conserved cysteine through the conserved F or W. The order of the fields is D gene, V gene, clone size, J gene, CDR3 protein, CDR3 DNA. A D gene is named only where the DNA matches it firmly. The size of a clone is reported for some rows only, either as once, few or many, or as a class for expanded clones.

D gene: -
V gene: TRBV10-2
clone size: -
J gene: TRBJ2-7
CDR3 protein: CASGAGVYEQYF
CDR3 DNA: TGCGCCAGCGGGGCAGGGGTCTACGAGCAGTACTTC

D gene: -
V gene: TRBV15
clone size: -
J gene: TRBJ1-2
CDR3 protein: CATSRRDSYGYTF
CDR3 DNA: TGTGCCACCAGCAGACGAGACAGCTATGGCTACACCTTC

D gene: -
V gene: TRBV7-2
clone size: -
J gene: TRBJ1-2
CDR3 protein: CASSSGTHNYGYTF
CDR3 DNA: TGTGCCAGCAGCTCCGGGACACACAACTATGGCTACACCTTC

D gene: -
V gene: TRBV7-2
clone size: -
J gene: TRBJ2-7
CDR3 protein: CASSLSGSSFGQYF
CDR3 DNA: TGTGCCAGCAGCCTAAGCGGTTCCTCCTTTGGGCAGTACTTC

D gene: TRBD1
V gene: TRBV25-1
clone size: once
J gene: TRBJ1-5
CDR3 protein: CASSESGTGKDQPQHF
CDR3 DNA: TGTGCCAGCAGTGAATCCGGGACAGGCAAAGATCAGCCCCAGCATTTT

D gene: TRBD1
V gene: TRBV5-1
clone size: -
J gene: TRBJ2-2
CDR3 protein: CASSLAGTGTGELFF
CDR3 DNA: TGCGCCAGCAGCTTGGCCGGGACAGGGACCGGGGAGCTGTTTTTT

D gene: TRBD1
V gene: TRBV30
clone size: -
J gene: TRBJ1-2
CDR3 protein: CAWSERGRGRNGYTF
CDR3 DNA: TGTGCCTGGAGCGAAAGGGGCAGGGGGCGGAATGGCTACACCTTC

D gene: TRBD1
V gene: TRBV6-5
clone size: few
J gene: TRBJ1-1
CDR3 protein: CASRATGGIDEAFF
CDR3 DNA: TGTGCCAGCAGAGCGACAGGGGGAATTGATGAAGCTTTCTTT

D gene: TRBD1
V gene: TRBV5-1
clone size: -
J gene: TRBJ2-5
CDR3 protein: CASSSWTGAETQYF
CDR3 DNA: TGCGCCAGCAGCTCCTGGACAGGGGCAGAGACCCAGTACTTC

D gene: -
V gene: TRBV30
clone size: -
J gene: TRBJ2-7
CDR3 protein: CAWSRGGSYEQYF
CDR3 DNA: TGTGCCTGGAGTCGAGGGGGTTCCTACGAGCAGTACTTC

D gene: -
V gene: TRBV10-3
clone size: -
J gene: TRBJ2-7
CDR3 protein: CAISEVGGGEQYF
CDR3 DNA: TGTGCCATCAGTGAAGTTGGGGGAGGCGAGCAGTACTTC

D gene: -
V gene: TRBV19
clone size: -
J gene: TRBJ1-5
CDR3 protein: CASSGVTQHF
CDR3 DNA: TGTGCCAGCAGTGGAGTTACCCAGCATTTT

D gene: TRBD2
V gene: TRBV2
clone size: -
J gene: TRBJ2-1
CDR3 protein: CASKLGWGNLGGRSYNEQFF
CDR3 DNA: TGTGCCAGTAAACTGGGATGGGGGAATCTGGGCGGGAGATCCTACAATGAGCAGTTCTTC

D gene: -
V gene: TRBV3-1/TRBV3-2
clone size: -
J gene: TRBJ2-2
CDR3 protein: CASSQEARVTGELFF
CDR3 DNA: TGTGCCAGCAGCCAAGAGGCCAGGGTTACCGGGGAGCTGTTTTTT

D gene: TRBD2
V gene: TRBV4-1
clone size: -
J gene: TRBJ2-4
CDR3 protein: CASSPPWGGVGKNIQYF
CDR3 DNA: TGCGCCAGCAGCCCCCCCTGGGGGGGAGTCGGCAAAAACATTCAGTACTTC

D gene: -
V gene: TRBV27
clone size: -
J gene: TRBJ1-1
CDR3 protein: CASSSSRTRRGTEAFF
CDR3 DNA: TGTGCCAGCAGTTCCTCTCGGACGCGGCGGGGCACTGAAGCTTTCTTT

D gene: -
V gene: TRBV5-5
clone size: -
J gene: TRBJ1-1
CDR3 protein: CASSQNTEAFF
CDR3 DNA: TGTGCCAGCAGCCAGAACACTGAAGCTTTCTTT

D gene: TRBD2
V gene: TRBV3-1/TRBV3-2
clone size: -
J gene: TRBJ2-5
CDR3 protein: CASRRGRETQYF
CDR3 DNA: TGTGCCAGCAGGCGCGGGAGAGAGACCCAGTACTTC

D gene: -
V gene: TRBV7-8
clone size: few
J gene: TRBJ2-7
CDR3 protein: CASSLGQPVNYEQYF
CDR3 DNA: TGTGCCAGCAGCTTAGGACAGCCTGTTAACTACGAGCAGTACTTC

D gene: -
V gene: TRBV5-6
clone size: -
J gene: TRBJ2-5
CDR3 protein: CASSLGGLETQYF
CDR3 DNA: TGTGCCAGCAGCTTGGGGGGCTTGGAGACCCAGTACTTC

D gene: -
V gene: TRBV7-8
clone size: -
J gene: TRBJ2-2
CDR3 protein: CASSSGELFF
CDR3 DNA: TGTGCCAGCAGCTCAGGGGAGCTGTTTTTT

D gene: TRBD1
V gene: TRBV9
clone size: -
J gene: TRBJ1-1
CDR3 protein: CASSVMDRGTEAFF
CDR3 DNA: TGTGCCAGCAGCGTGATGGACAGGGGCACTGAAGCTTTCTTT

D gene: -
V gene: TRBV28
clone size: -
J gene: TRBJ1-1
CDR3 protein: CASSLAAEAFF
CDR3 DNA: TGTGCCAGCAGTTTGGCGGCAGAAGCTTTCTTT

D gene: -
V gene: TRBV28
clone size: -
J gene: TRBJ2-7
CDR3 protein: CATRELAPYEQYF
CDR3 DNA: TGTGCCACCCGGGAACTAGCCCCCTACGAGCAGTACTTC

D gene: -
V gene: TRBV12-1
clone size: -
J gene: TRBJ1-5
CDR3 protein: CASSFVRDKQPNQPQHF
CDR3 DNA: TGTGCCAGCAGCTTTGTCCGGGACAAGCAGCCTAATCAGCCCCAGCATTTT

D gene: TRBD1
V gene: TRBV18
clone size: -
J gene: TRBJ2-7
CDR3 protein: CASSPDDRATYEQYF
CDR3 DNA: TGTGCCAGCTCCCCGGACGACAGGGCCACCTACGAGCAGTACTTC

D gene: TRBD1
V gene: TRBV7-2
clone size: -
J gene: TRBJ1-1
CDR3 protein: CASSIRGLRMNTEAFF
CDR3 DNA: TGTGCCAGCAGCATCAGGGGGCTCAGAATGAACACTGAAGCTTTCTTT

D gene: TRBD1
V gene: TRBV28
clone size: -
J gene: TRBJ1-2
CDR3 protein: CASSLWDRRYGYTF
CDR3 DNA: TGTGCCAGCAGTTTGTGGGACAGACGCTATGGCTACACCTTC

D gene: -
V gene: TRBV6-1
clone size: few
J gene: TRBJ1-2
CDR3 protein: CASSEAWTAAGYGYTF
CDR3 DNA: TGTGCCAGCAGTGAAGCCTGGACAGCGGCGGGCTATGGCTACACCTTC

D gene: TRBD1
V gene: TRBV30
clone size: -
J gene: TRBJ1-4
CDR3 protein: CAWTGTGNYNEKLFF
CDR3 DNA: TGTGCCTGGACAGGGACAGGGAATTATAATGAAAAACTGTTTTTT

D gene: TRBD2
V gene: TRBV7-9
clone size: -
J gene: TRBJ2-1
CDR3 protein: CASSLARGGLGNEQFF
CDR3 DNA: TGTGCCAGCAGCTTAGCGCGGGGGGGGCTGGGGAATGAGCAGTTCTTC

D gene: -
V gene: TRBV4-3
clone size: -
J gene: TRBJ2-1
CDR3 protein: CASSQDYSEAYNEQFF
CDR3 DNA: TGCGCCAGCAGCCAAGATTATAGCGAAGCCTACAATGAGCAGTTCTTC

D gene: -
V gene: TRBV5-6
clone size: -
J gene: TRBJ1-6
CDR3 protein: CASSKRTDLYNSPLHF
CDR3 DNA: TGTGCCAGCAGCAAACGGACGGACTTGTATAATTCACCCCTCCACTTT

D gene: -
V gene: TRBV5-6
clone size: -
J gene: TRBJ1-1
CDR3 protein: CASSGGTGMGNTEAFF
CDR3 DNA: TGTGCCAGCAGCGGAGGGACGGGGATGGGGAACACTGAAGCTTTCTTT

D gene: -
V gene: TRBV28
clone size: -
J gene: TRBJ2-7
CDR3 protein: CASSLFRAGAYEQYF
CDR3 DNA: TGTGCCAGCAGTTTGTTTCGGGCAGGGGCATACGAGCAGTACTTC

D gene: -
V gene: TRBV29-1
clone size: -
J gene: TRBJ1-2
CDR3 protein: CSVGQGPYGYTF
CDR3 DNA: TGCAGCGTTGGTCAGGGCCCCTATGGCTACACCTTC

D gene: -
V gene: TRBV27
clone size: -
J gene: TRBJ1-5
CDR3 protein: CASGLYQPQHF
CDR3 DNA: TGTGCCAGCGGACTTTACCAGCCCCAGCATTTT